Listed here are 27 T cell receptor beta chains from one sample, sequenced in a study of cytomegalovirus exposure and HLA in healthy donors. It was with 60 Vbeta and 13 Jbeta primers that the PCR ran. This table comes from immunoSEQ multiplex PCR, and its TCRdb copy is limited to in-frame clones, with some not included. The data show more than 250,000 clones, with about 90% seen just once and about 2% held by the top ten. Sequencing input: PBMCs. The receptor set was obtained from a woman younger than 35 in good health and CMV-seronegative.

This chain uses TRBV25-1 with TRBJ1-2; 8 bases are shared with TRBD1. The CDR3 length is 14 residues. Looked up from germline, CDR1 is MGHDK and CDR2 is SYGVNS. The V and J ends lost 8 bases and 4 bases, in that order; junction bases with no gene match: 9. CDR3: CASEGQVPPYGYTF. In nucleotides, the CDR3 is TGTGCCAGCGAGGGACAGGTCCCCCCCTATGGCTACACCTTC.

The CDR3 protein is CASSLLLLAGDYNEQFF. The DNA for the CDR3 is TGTGCCAGCAGCTTATTGTTACTAGCGGGGGACTACAATGAGCAGTTCTTC. The chain is built from TRBV13 and TRBJ2-1, with 11 positions matching TRBD2. Trimming cost V 2 bases and J 3 bases; bases outside gene matches: 6. From germline, CDR1 is PRHDT and CDR2 FYEKMQ (reference sequence). CDR3 length: 17 amino acids.

The rearrangement uses TRBV11-2 and TRBJ2-7; 8 nucleotides agree with TRBD2. The CDR3 contains 14 residues. Germline loops: CDR1 SGHAT, CDR2 FQNNGV. Germline trimming cut 5 bases from V and 4 bases from J; bases unmatched to any gene: 7. The CDR3 region is CASSPGGDPYEQYF. Here the CDR3 DNA reads TGTGCCAGCAGCCCGGGGGGGGACCCTTACGAGCAGTACTTC.

This clone appeared once. J is TRBJ1-2 and V is TRBV6-5; D not resolved. This CDR3 contains 13 residues. Germline V lookup: CDR1 MNHEY, CDR2 SVGAGI. The V gene lost 7 bases and the J gene lost 7 bases, with 16 bases spanning the gap. The CDR3 DNA follows: TGTGCCAGCACGGCGGGCCCTGTACGTGGCTACACCTTC. This sequence encodes CASTAGPVRGYTF.

This chain links TRBV5-4 with TRBJ2-7; D possibly corresponds to TRBD1 (6 bases). The CDR3 runs to 15 residues. CDR1 and CDR2 (germline): SGHNT, YYREEE (reference sequence). Trimming left V 0 bases short and J 4 bases short, with 14 bases between. The CDR3 DNA is TGTGCCAGCAGCTTGGTCGGCACAGGGAGTTACGAGCAGTACTTC. Translating gives CASSLVGTGSYEQYF. Full variable domain (missing parts from reference TRBV5-4 and TRBJ2-7): ETGVTQSPTHLIKTRGQQVTLRCSSQSGHNTVSWYQQALGQGPQFIFQYYREEENGRGNFPPRFSGLQFPNYSSELNVNALELDDSALYLCASSLVGTGSYEQYFGPGTRLTVT.

This clone is a singleton in its sample. The chain recombines TRBV19 with TRBJ2-1; TRBD1 matches 9 bases. The CDR3 loop spans 17 amino acids. Looked up from germline, CDR1 is LNHDA and CDR2 is SQIVND (reference sequence). V lost 4 bases to trimming and J lost 9 bases; unmatched junction nucleotides: 16. The CDR3 sequence: CASSRGAGTGYRIEQFF. Here the CDR3 DNA reads TGTGCCAGTAGTAGGGGGGCCGGGACAGGGTATAGGATTGAGCAGTTCTTC.

This chain joins TRBV10-1 and TRBJ2-2; no clear D gene. The V end was cut by 4 bases, the J end by 0 bases, with 6 bases between. This CDR3 comprises 14 residues. CDR1 is WNHNN and CDR2 is SYGVQD in the germline V gene (reference sequence). As DNA, the CDR3 is TGCGCCAGCAGTGCGGCGGCGAACACCGGGGAGCTGTTTTTT. It yields the protein CASSAAANTGELFF.

The J gene is TRBJ1-5, the V gene TRBV2; TRBD1 matches at 10 bases. The CDR3 runs to 14 residues. The V gene end was trimmed by 3 bases and the J gene end by 11 bases; junction bases not matched to a gene: 7. Germline lookup yields CDR1 SNHLY and CDR2 FYNNEI. The CDR3 protein is CASSEGQGFSTQHF. The CDR3 DNA reads as TGTGCCAGCAGTGAGGGACAGGGGTTCTCGACCCAGCATTTT.

The CDR3 DNA follows: TGTGCCAGCAGCACCGCTAGCGGGGGCTACTACGAGCAGTACTTC. This gives the protein CASSTASGGYYEQYF. This chain joins TRBV11-2 and TRBJ2-7; TRBD2 matches 10 bases. The CDR3 runs to 15 residues. Looked up from germline, CDR1 is SGHAT and CDR2 is FQNNGV. J lost 3 bases, V lost 5 bases, and 7 bases had no gene match.

V gene TRBV10-3 combines with J gene TRBJ1-1; D call uncertain. Germline CDR1 and CDR2: ENHRY and SYGVKD. V was pared by 7 bases and J by 1 base, with 16 bases between. The CDR3 runs 15 residues. The CDR3 region has the DNA TGTGCCATCACCCGACAACTCCAGCAGAACACTGAAGCTTTCTTT. This sequence encodes CAITRQLQQNTEAFF.

As for this clone: Other nucleotide sequences from this sample produce the same CDR3. This chain joins TRBV19 and TRBJ1-1, with D hard to call. Trimming cost V 7 bases and J 11 bases, with 20 bases left between them. This CDR3 is built from 13 residues. Germline loops: CDR1 LNHDA, CDR2 SQIVND (reference sequence). In DNA form, the CDR3 reads TGTGCCAGTACCCTAATCACGAGGGATGAGGCTTTCTTT. Translation: CASTLITRDEAFF. The whole variable domain, filled in from reference TRBV19 and TRBJ1-1, reads DGGITQSPKYLFRKEGQNVTLSCEQNLNHDAMYWYRQDPGQGLRLIYYSQIVNDFQKGDIAEGYSVSREKKESFPLTVTSAQKNPTAFYLCASTLITRDEAFFGQGTRLTVV.

Turning to this clone: Compared with germline, one end of the junction differs, possibly owing to a read error. The chain links TRBV7-2 to TRBJ1-2; TRBD1 agrees at 7 bases. Germline CDR1 and CDR2: SGHTA and FQGNSA. The CDR3 contains 18 residues. The CDR3 DNA sequence: TGTGTCAGCAGCTTAGCGGAAGGGACAGAAGGTTACTCCTATGGCTACACCTTC. The encoded protein is CVSSLAEGTEGYSYGYTF.

The chain joins TRBV9 to TRBJ2-1; 8 nucleotides match TRBD2. CDR1 is SGDLS, CDR2 YYNGEE, per germline. Trimming cost V 2 bases and J 7 bases; bases outside gene matches: 8. The CDR3 is made up of 15 amino acids. CDR3 in amino acids: CASSVTSGGGNEQFF. For the CDR3, the DNA is TGTGCCAGCAGCGTCACTAGCGGTGGAGGGAATGAGCAGTTCTTC.

The chain links TRBV6-5 to TRBJ2-5; D gene uncertain. Trimming took 6 bases from V and 5 from J, leaving 16 bases between them. The CDR3 has 14 residues. Germline V gene data show CDR1 as MNHEY and CDR2 as SVGAGI. The CDR3 DNA follows: TGTGCCAGCAGCCCTAGACGGGTAATCGAGACCCAGTACTTC. Protein: CASSPRRVIETQYF.

Remarks on this clone: Its ends do not fully match the called genes, so a read error is possible. The chain employs TRBV2 and TRBJ2-3, with 14 bases aligning to TRBD2. CDR3 length: 15 amino acids. Germline V gene sequence: CDR1 SNHLY, CDR2 FYNNEI. DNA of the CDR3: TGTGCCAGCACGGGACTAGCGGGGGCCACAGATACGCGGTATTTT. Residues: CASTGLAGATDTRYF.

The CDR3 DNA is TGTGCCAGCAGTGACGGCAGGGTTTGGAATGAGCAGTTCTTC. Its protein product is CASSDGRVWNEQFF. The chain combines TRBV6-1 with TRBJ2-1; a weak D match, TRBD1 (5 bases). The CDR3 is 14 amino acids. With 3 bases removed from V and 7 bases from J, the gap between germline ends came to 13 bases. Germline V gene data show CDR1 as MNHNS and CDR2 as SASEGT.

The chain employs TRBV29-1 and TRBJ2-3, with D perhaps matching TRBD2 (5 bases). The CDR3 contains 16 residues. Germline assignment: CDR1 SQVTM and CDR2 ANQGSEA. Trimming shortened V by 1 base and J by 5 bases, and 19 bases separated the two germline ends. The CDR3 protein is CSVEGELERPKDTQYF. CDR3 sequence (DNA): TGCAGCGTTGAAGGGGAACTAGAGCGGCCCAAAGATACGCAGTATTTT.

The chain uses TRBV5-4 and TRBJ2-7, with 8 bases lining up with TRBD2. J gave up 3 bases and V 4 bases, and 9 bases lay outside the gene matches. Germline lookup yields CDR1 SGHNT and CDR2 YYREEE (reference sequence). This CDR3 region has 15 residues. CDR3: CASSESGTSFYEQYF. The CDR3 DNA reads TGTGCCAGCAGCGAATCCGGGACTAGTTTCTACGAGCAGTACTTC.

The chain carries TRBV13 and TRBJ1-2; no firm D call. Looked up from germline, CDR1 is PRHDT and CDR2 is FYEKMQ (reference sequence). The CDR3 is 14 amino acids. Trimming took 3 bases from V and 4 from J, leaving 12 bases between them. This chain's CDR3 is CASSFSSMIYGYTF. The CDR3 bases are TGTGCCAGCAGCTTTTCCAGTATGATCTATGGCTACACCTTC. Using reference TRBV13 and TRBJ1-2 for the parts outside the CDR3, the full variable domain is AAGVIQSPRHLIKEKRETATLKCYPIPRHDTVYWYQQGPGQDPQFLISFYEKMQSDKGSIPDRFSAQQFSDYHSELNMSSLELGDSALYFCASSFSSMIYGYTFGSGTRLTVV.

The chain uses TRBV7-9 and TRBJ1-5, with D perhaps TRBD1 (5 bases). The CDR3 has 14 amino acids. In germline, CDR1 is SEHNR, CDR2 FQNEAQ (reference sequence). Trimming shortened V by 5 bases and J by 3 bases, and 11 bases separated the two germline ends. The CDR3 here is CASSSQGSNQPQHF. The CDR3 bases are TGTGCCAGCAGCAGTCAGGGTTCCAATCAGCCCCAGCATTTT. Based on the CDR3 plus reference TRBV7-9 and TRBJ1-5, the full variable domain is DTGVSQNPRHKITKRGQNVTFRCDPISEHNRLYWYRQTLGQGPEFLTYFQNEAQLEKSRLLSDRFSAERPKGSFSTLEIQRTEQGDSAMYLCASSSQGSNQPQHFGDGTRLSIL.

V gene TRBV4-1 combines with J gene TRBJ2-1, with D uncertain. The V end lost 2 bases, the J end lost 4 bases, and 6 bases lay between the germline ends. The CDR3 contains 13 residues. CDR1 MGHRA and CDR2 YSYEKL come from the germline V gene. The chain's CDR3 is CASSQQTYNEQFF. The CDR3 nucleotides are TGCGCCAGCAGCCAACAGACTTACAATGAGCAGTTCTTC.

The chain recombines TRBV7-9 with TRBJ1-3, with 8 bases identical to TRBD1. This CDR3 has 14 residues. Germline-derived CDR1 and CDR2 are SEHNR and FQNEAQ (reference sequence). Trimming took 8 bases from V and 4 from J; bases not matched to a gene: 7. DNA for the CDR3: TGTGCCAGCCCAGGGGGCGCGCTCGGAAACACCATATATTTT. This gives the protein CASPGGALGNTIYF.

The chain links TRBV2 to TRBJ1-1, with TRBD1 as a possible D gene (5 bases). Trimming pared 4 bases from V and 7 bases from J, leaving 10 bases between. This CDR3 contains 12 residues. The V gene's germline CDR1 is SNHLY and CDR2 FYNNEI. CDR3 amino acids: CASSVSGIEAFF. CDR3 sequence (DNA): TGTGCCAGCAGTGTCTCAGGGATTGAAGCTTTCTTT.

A single count supports this clone. The J gene is TRBJ2-7, the V gene TRBV5-6, with D possibly matching TRBD1 (6 bases). The CDR3 is 14 residues long. Looked up from germline, CDR1 is SGHDT and CDR2 is YYEEEE. Trimming shortened V by 4 bases and J by 1 base, and 12 bases separated the two germline ends. CDR3 nucleotide sequence: TGTGCCAGCAGCCCCAAACAGGGTTCCTACGAGCAGTACTTC. Amino acid sequence: CASSPKQGSYEQYF.

The chain is built from TRBV5-1 and TRBJ1-5; weak D call: TRBD1 (6 bases). The CDR3 is 13 residues long. Germline V gene data show CDR1 as SGHRS and CDR2 as YFSETQ. V dropped 4 bases and J dropped 7 bases, with 12 bases sitting between them. The CDR3 region is CASSLQGGQPQHF. CDR3 bases: TGCGCCAGCAGCCTACAGGGAGGGCAGCCCCAGCATTTT. Full variable domain (missing parts from reference TRBV5-1 and TRBJ1-5): KAGVTQTPRYLIKTRGQQVTLSCSPISGHRSVSWYQQTPGQGLQFLFEYFSETQRNKGNFPGRFSGRQFSNSRSEMNVSTLELGDSALYLCASSLQGGQPQHFGDGTRLSIL.

The DNA for the CDR3 is TGTGCCACCACCCCGGACAGGGGGCTTTTTGAAGCTTTCTTT. It specifies CATTPDRGLFEAFF. The rearrangement links TRBV15 to TRBJ1-1; 11 nucleotides match TRBD1. Germline CDR1 reads LNHNV; CDR2 reads YYDKDF (reference sequence). The J segment lost 7 bases and the V segment lost 7 bases, leaving 8 bases of the junction unmatched. The CDR3 extends over 14 amino acids.

This chain joins TRBV15 and TRBJ2-1; the D gene is possibly TRBD1 (7 bases). Trimming pared 1 base from V and 2 bases from J, leaving 18 bases between. CDR3 length equals 18 residues. Germline V CDR1 and CDR2: LNHNV, YYDKDF (reference sequence). CDR3: CATSRAGGAGGTYNEQFF. As DNA, the CDR3 is TGTGCCACCAGCAGAGCCGGAGGGGCAGGGGGAACCTACAATGAGCAGTTCTTC.